This TCR beta chain was sequenced during a study of T cell responses to AZD1222 COVID-19 vaccine. General study points: Spike-specific TCR breadth and depth grew following two AZD1222 doses. Regions 160-218 and 743-854 dominated among vaccine-associated CD4 TCRs spanning spike. The donors showed a predominance of white British ancestry and of females, with possible underestimation of clonal diversity. Baseline seropositives among AZD1222 recipients totaled only five or six.

The germline CDR1 and CDR2 sequences are SGHNT and YYREEE (reference sequence). The V end lost 0 bases, the J end lost 2 bases, and 11 bases lay between the germline ends. The CDR3 extends over 15 amino acids. Assay: immunoSEQ multiplex PCR; the TCRdb copy retains only in-frame clones and omits some. The sample shows about 110,000 clones, about 92% of them seen only once. In the case of this clone: Its target is not known.

The specimen was peripheral blood, collected on day 0 of MenACWY control vaccination. This chain joins TRBV5-4 and TRBJ1-2; D is ambiguous. This clonotype was sampled from an adult in good health. The DNA of the CDR3 is TGTGCCAGCAGCTTGGATCCGGGAGCGAACTATGGCTACACCTTC. This encodes CASSLDPGANYGYTF.